This T cell receptor beta chain was profiled in a study of shared clonotypes between healthy human individuals. Study results and caveats: Relative to memory subsets, naive subsets generally showed larger estimated richness.

The split of CD4+ cells yielded CD45RA+ naive and CD45RA-negative memory subsets. To note about this clone: Its antigen is not identified.

Sequencing was performed with immunoSEQ multiplex PCR; in TCRdb, only in-frame clones are kept and a portion is missing. The sample holds approximately 2.1 million clones; approximately 93% are singletons and the top ten take under 0.45%. The CDR3 covers 15 residues. V lost 6 bases and J 0 bases, leaving 14 bases between the germline ends. Germline V CDR1 and CDR2: MNHEY, SVGAGI. The sample was naive CD4+ T cells from PBMCs. Subset denoted: CD45RA+ positively selected. This receptor was identified in a man younger than 35 in good health. Some clones in this sample may be carry-over from other donors' samples. The chain joins TRBV6-5 to TRBJ1-1; a possible D gene is TRBD1 (5 bases). DNA of the CDR3: TGTGCCAGCAGAACGGGGGGTATCATGAACACTGAAGCTTTCTTT. Its protein product is CASRTGGIMNTEAFF.